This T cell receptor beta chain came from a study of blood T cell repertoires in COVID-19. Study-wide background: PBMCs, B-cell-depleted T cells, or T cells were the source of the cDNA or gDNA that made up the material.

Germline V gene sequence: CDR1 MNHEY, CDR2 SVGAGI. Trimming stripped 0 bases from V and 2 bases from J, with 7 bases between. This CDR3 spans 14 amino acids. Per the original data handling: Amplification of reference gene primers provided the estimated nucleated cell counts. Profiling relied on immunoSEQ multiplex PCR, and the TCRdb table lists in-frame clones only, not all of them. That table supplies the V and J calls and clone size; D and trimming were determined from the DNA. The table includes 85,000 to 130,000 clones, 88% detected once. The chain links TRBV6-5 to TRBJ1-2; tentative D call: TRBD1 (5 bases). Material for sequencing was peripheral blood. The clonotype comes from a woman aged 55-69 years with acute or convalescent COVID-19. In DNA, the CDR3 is TGTGCCAGCAGTTACTCGGGGGGGAACTATGGCTACACCTTC. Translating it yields CASSYSGGNYGYTF.